Following are 25 T cell receptor beta chains from one sample sequenced in a study of cytomegalovirus exposure and HLA in healthy donors. It was with 60 Vbeta and 13 Jbeta primers that the PCR ran. This table comes from immunoSEQ multiplex PCR, and its TCRdb copy is limited to in-frame clones, with some not included. The repertoire table contains some 71,000 clones. Sequencing input: PBMCs. These receptors originate from a woman younger than 45 in good health and CMV-seronegative.

This sequence joins TRBV15 and TRBJ1-4, with 7 nucleotides matching TRBD1. The CDR3 has 15 amino acids. The junction had 8 bases not matched to a gene; V was cut back by 5 bases and J by 5 bases. Germline CDR1 reads LNHNV; CDR2 reads YYDKDF (reference sequence). CDR3 amino acids: CATSVNRGLNEKLFF. In DNA, the CDR3 is TGTGCCACCAGCGTTAACAGGGGACTCAATGAAAAACTGTTTTTT.

The chain employs TRBV4-3 and TRBJ2-7, with a weak D call TRBD2 (6 bases). The germline V and J ends were trimmed by 1 base and 3 bases, with 13 bases remaining between them. Germline-derived CDR1 and CDR2 are LGHNA and YSLEER. The CDR3 has 15 amino acids. The CDR3 region has the DNA TGCGCCAGCAGCCAAGTGGAGGGGTCGAGCTACGAGCAGTACTTC. It codes for CASSQVEGSSYEQYF.

The rearrangement links TRBV7-9 to TRBJ1-6, with TRBD1 identical over 7 bases. This CDR3 has 16 residues. CDR1 is SEHNR, CDR2 FQNEAQ, per germline (reference sequence). The J segment lost 6 bases and the V segment lost 0 bases, leaving 5 bases of the junction unmatched. The CDR3 region is CASSLATGRGNSPLHF. The CDR3 nucleotides are TGTGCCAGCAGCTTAGCGACAGGGCGAGGTAATTCACCCCTCCACTTT.

CDR3 DNA sequence: TGTGCCAGCTCGGGACAGGGAAATTCGAATTCACCCCTCCACTTT. Amino acids: CASSGQGNSNSPLHF. This sequence joins TRBV18 and TRBJ1-6; 9 nucleotides agree with TRBD1. CDR1 is KGHSH and CDR2 is LQKENI in the germline V gene. The V and J ends lost 6 bases and 7 bases, in that order; junction bases with no gene match: 7. The CDR3 consists of 15 residues.

This chain links TRBV19 with TRBJ2-2; D is possibly TRBD1 (5 bases). The CDR3 totals 13 residues. Trimming cost V 11 bases and J 2 bases, with 12 bases left between them. Per the germline V gene, CDR1 is LNHDA and CDR2 is SQIVND (reference sequence). The CDR3 spells CALETVNTGELFF. The CDR3 bases are TGTGCCCTAGAGACAGTTAACACCGGGGAGCTGTTTTTT.

This rearrangement joins TRBV28 to TRBJ2-1, with 9 bases aligning to TRBD1. Germline trimming cut 7 bases from V and 7 bases from J; bases unmatched to any gene: 11. This CDR3 spans 15 amino acids. From germline, CDR1 is MDHEN and CDR2 SYDVKM. The CDR3 sequence is CASNHFGTGLNEQFF. The CDR3 region has the DNA TGTGCCAGCAACCACTTCGGGACAGGGCTTAATGAGCAGTTCTTC.

The chain has TRBV19 and TRBJ1-2; D remains ambiguous. The CDR3 totals 16 residues. Germline loops: CDR1 LNHDA, CDR2 SQIVND (reference sequence). With 5 bases removed from V and 0 bases from J, the gap between germline ends came to 16 bases. CDR3 loop: CASSRRTGVTNYGYTF. CDR3 sequence (DNA): TGTGCCAGTAGTCGACGTACCGGGGTAACTAACTATGGCTACACCTTC.

The chain links TRBV11-3 to TRBJ2-7; D unclear. The ends were cut back, 4 bases at V and 5 bases at J, with 12 bases in the middle. Germline V lookup: CDR1 SGHNT, CDR2 YENEEA. The CDR3 has 13 residues. The CDR3 sequence: CASSSTVLDEQYF. The CDR3 DNA sequence: TGTGCCAGCAGCTCCACTGTGTTGGACGAGCAGTACTTC.

The chain carries TRBV20-1 and TRBJ1-4; 7 nucleotides align to TRBD1. There are 11 residues in the CDR3. CDR1 is DFQATT, CDR2 SNEGSKA, per germline (reference sequence). Trimming removed 3 bases from V and 15 bases from J; junction bases left unmatched: 7. As DNA, the CDR3 is TGCAGTGCTAGCGAAAACAGGGGAGTGTTTTTT. Residues: CSASENRGVFF.

This chain uses TRBV18 with TRBJ1-4; D ambiguous. The CDR3 is 16 residues long. CDR1 and CDR2 from the germline V gene are KGHSH and LQKENI. V gave up 0 bases and J gave up 5 bases, with 13 bases separating them. The CDR3 reads CASSPPFQVGNEKLFF. In DNA, the CDR3 is TGTGCCAGCTCACCACCGTTTCAGGTGGGCAATGAAAAACTGTTTTTT. The full variable domain, completed using reference TRBV18 and TRBJ1-4, is NAGVMQNPRHLVRRRGQEARLRCSPMKGHSHVYWYRQLPEEGLKFMVYLQKENIIDESGMPKERFSAEFPKEGPSILRIQQVVRGDSAAYFCASSPPFQVGNEKLFFGSGTQLSVL.

The rearrangement uses TRBV19 and TRBJ1-5, with 8 bases identical to TRBD1. There are 16 residues in the CDR3. Germline trimming cut 1 base from V and 3 bases from J; bases unmatched to any gene: 5. From germline, CDR1 is LNHDA and CDR2 SQIVND (reference sequence). The CDR3 nucleotides read TGTGCCAGTAGTATAGGCAGGGACAGGTTCAATCAGCCCCAGCATTTT. Its protein is CASSIGRDRFNQPQHF.

The V gene is TRBV7-2, the J gene TRBJ1-1; D remains unclear. The CDR3 is made up of 16 amino acids. Germline V gives CDR1 SGHTA, CDR2 FQGNSA. Trimming stripped 0 bases from V and 2 bases from J, with 13 bases between. CDR3 in amino acids: CASSLALRVPNTEAFF. Here the CDR3 DNA reads TGTGCCAGCAGCTTAGCGTTGAGGGTCCCTAACACTGAAGCTTTCTTT.

CDR3: CASSSGVVDTQYF. DNA of the CDR3: TGTGCCAGCAGTAGCGGGGTCGTGGATACGCAGTATTTT. The rearrangement uses TRBV9 and TRBJ2-3, with TRBD2 identical over 8 bases. This CDR3 has 13 amino acids. J lost 6 bases, V lost 5 bases, and 5 bases had no gene match. From germline, CDR1 is SGDLS and CDR2 YYNGEE.

The chain links TRBV7-6 to TRBJ2-2; weak D call: TRBD2 (5 bases). With 0 bases removed from V and 6 bases from J, the gap between germline ends came to 8 bases. This CDR3 contains 14 residues. The germline V gene has CDR1 SGHVS and CDR2 FNYEAQ. CDR3 sequence (DNA): TGTGCCAGCAGCTTAGCGACGAGGGCCGGGGAGCTGTTTTTT. Its translation is CASSLATRAGELFF.

The chain is built from TRBV6-6 and TRBJ1-5, with TRBD1 matching 9 bases. Unmatched junction bases numbered 8, after V lost 6 bases and J lost 2 bases. The CDR3 covers 16 residues. Germline V gene sequence: CDR1 MNHNY, CDR2 SVGAGI (reference sequence). CDR3 region: CASSLYTGGGNQPQHF. CDR3 bases: TGTGCCAGCAGCCTTTATACAGGGGGCGGCAATCAGCCCCAGCATTTT.

The chain has TRBV28 and TRBJ2-5; 9 nucleotides agree with TRBD2. The CDR3 is 14 residues long. CDR1 is MDHEN, CDR2 SYDVKM, per germline. Losses at the gene ends were 3 bases for V and 5 bases for J; bases not matched to a gene: 4. The DNA for the CDR3 is TGTGCCAGCAGTTTGCGGGGGGGCCGGGAGACCCAGTACTTC. It is translated as CASSLRGGRETQYF. The full variable domain, its missing parts supplied by reference TRBV28 and TRBJ2-5, is DVKVTQSSRYLVKRTGEKVFLECVQDMDHENMFWYRQDPGLGLRLIYFSYDVKMKEKGDIPEGYSVSREKKERFSLILESASTNQTSMYLCASSLRGGRETQYFGPGTRLLVL.

V is TRBV6-1 and J is TRBJ2-7, with TRBD1 matching over 9 bases. V was pared by 7 bases and J by 6 bases, with 13 bases of the junction left unmatched. The CDR3 is made up of 15 amino acids. Per the germline V gene, CDR1 is MNHNS and CDR2 is SASEGT. The CDR3 nucleotides are TGTGCCAGCACCCCCAAAGGGACAGGGCTCGTCGAGCAGTACTTC. Protein: CASTPKGTGLVEQYF.

The chain is built from TRBV5-4 and TRBJ2-3; the D gene is possibly TRBD2 (7 bases). V was cut by 10 bases and J by 3 bases, with 15 bases left in between. The CDR3 has 13 amino acids. In germline, CDR1 is SGHNT, CDR2 YYREEE (reference sequence). The CDR3 coding sequence is TGTGCCTCCAACGGGGGGCGAACAGATACGCAGTATTTT. Protein sequence: CASNGGRTDTQYF.

CDR3 in amino acids: CASSNPGFSGNTIYF. The DNA for the CDR3 is TGTGCCAGTAGTAACCCAGGGTTCTCTGGAAACACCATATATTTT. The chain links TRBV19 to TRBJ1-3; a weak D match, TRBD1 (5 bases). V lost 4 bases and J lost 0, with 10 bases in between. CDR1 LNHDA and CDR2 SQIVND come from the germline V gene (reference sequence). The CDR3 loop spans 15 amino acids.

J is TRBJ2-7 and V is TRBV4-1, with TRBD2 identical over 13 bases. J gave up 5 bases and V 1 base, and 8 bases lay outside the gene matches. The CDR3 has 17 amino acids. CDR1 and CDR2 from the germline V gene are MGHRA and YSYEKL. The CDR3 sequence: CASSQAGLAGVFNEQYF. CDR3 DNA: TGCGCCAGCAGCCAAGCCGGACTAGCGGGAGTTTTTAACGAGCAGTACTTC.

The V gene is TRBV9, the J gene TRBJ2-6, with 7 nucleotides matching TRBD1. With V trimmed by 2 bases and J by 0 bases, 2 bases remained unmatched. The CDR3 has 16 residues. Germline CDR1 reads SGDLS; CDR2 reads YYNGEE. Written as DNA, the CDR3 is TGTGCCAGCAGCGTGGGACAGACCTCTGGGGCCAACGTCCTGACTTTC. It codes for CASSVGQTSGANVLTF.

The chain uses TRBV7-2 and TRBJ2-7; 8 bases map to TRBD1. Trimming at V came to 5 bases and at J to 4 bases, leaving 10 bases not matched to a gene. The germline CDR1 and CDR2 sequences are SGHTA and FQGNSA. This CDR3 has 15 residues. In nucleotides, the CDR3 is TGTGCCAGCAGCGCCCGACAGGGGTCAACTTACGAGCAGTACTTC. It is translated as CASSARQGSTYEQYF. Using reference TRBV7-2 and TRBJ2-7 for the parts outside the CDR3, the full variable domain is GAGVSQSPSNKVTEKGKDVELRCDPISGHTALYWYRQSLGQGLEFLIYFQGNSAPDKSGLPSDRFSAERTGGSVSTLTIQRTQQEDSAVYLCASSARQGSTYEQYFGPGTRLTVT.

The chain joins TRBV7-9 to TRBJ1-2; TRBD1 matches at 8 bases. Germline-derived CDR1 and CDR2 are SEHNR and FQNEAQ (reference sequence). This CDR3 is built from 16 residues. V was clipped by 4 bases and J by 4 bases; unmatched bases: 11. DNA for the CDR3: TGTGCCAGCAGCTCATCGTCGACAGGGGACACCTATGGCTACACCTTC. Protein: CASSSSSTGDTYGYTF.

This rearrangement joins TRBV29-1 to TRBJ2-1, with D unclear. This CDR3 has 11 amino acids. Germline V gene lookup returns CDR1 SQVTM and CDR2 ANQGSEA. V was shortened by 6 bases and J by 4 bases, with 7 bases between the two germline ends. The CDR3 DNA sequence: TGCAGCGTGACATTATACAATGAGCAGTTCTTC. Translated, it gives CSVTLYNEQFF.

The chain couples TRBV10-2 to TRBJ2-7; the match to TRBD1 covers 10 bases. CDR3 length equals 18 residues. Germline CDR1 reads WSHSY; CDR2 reads SAAADI. V dropped 3 bases and J dropped 1; count of bases not matched to a gene: 12. The CDR3 bases are TGCGCCAGCAGTGATGGGGACAGGGGTATTGGGCTTTCCTACGAGCAGTACTTC. It encodes CASSDGDRGIGLSYEQYF.